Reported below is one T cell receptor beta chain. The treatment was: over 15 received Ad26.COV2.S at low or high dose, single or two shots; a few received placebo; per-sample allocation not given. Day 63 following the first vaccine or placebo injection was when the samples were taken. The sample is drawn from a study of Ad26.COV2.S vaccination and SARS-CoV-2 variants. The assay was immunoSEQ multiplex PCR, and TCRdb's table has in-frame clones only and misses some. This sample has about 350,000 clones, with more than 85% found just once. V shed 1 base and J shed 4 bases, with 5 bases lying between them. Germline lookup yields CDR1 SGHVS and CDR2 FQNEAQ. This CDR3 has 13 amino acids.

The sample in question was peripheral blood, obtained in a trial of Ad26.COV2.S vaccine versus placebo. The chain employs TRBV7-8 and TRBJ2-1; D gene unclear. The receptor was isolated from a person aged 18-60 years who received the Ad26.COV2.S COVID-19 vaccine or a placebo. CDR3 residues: CASSLEQYNEQFF. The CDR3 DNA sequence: TGTGCCAGCAGCTTAGAGCAGTACAATGAGCAGTTCTTC.